This TCR beta chain was identified in a study of blood T cell repertoires in COVID-19. Study-level information: Whether acute or convalescent, the COVID-19 samples came from the United States, Italy and Spain. The cDNA or gDNA used as material had been derived from T cells, B-cell-depleted T cells, or PBMCs.

The CDR3 covers 18 residues. Losses at the gene ends were 4 bases for V and 2 bases for J; bases not matched to a gene: 11. The germline V gene has CDR1 LGHNA and CDR2 YNFKEQ. Under the authors' procedure: For nucleated cells, counts were estimated from reference gene primer amplification. Sequenced by immunoSEQ multiplex PCR; TCRdb stores in-frame clones only, minus some. V and J calls and clone size follow that table, whereas D and trimming were derived from the DNA. The data contain approximately 82,000 clones, approximately 82% of them singletons. The chain uses TRBV4-2 and TRBJ1-5, with 10 bases fitting TRBD1. The clonotype comes from a woman in her seventies with acute or convalescent COVID-19. The source material was peripheral blood. The CDR3 sequence is CASSPDLGTGDGNQPQHF. In nucleotides, the CDR3 is TGTGCCAGCAGCCCTGATTTAGGGACAGGGGACGGCAATCAGCCCCAGCATTTT.